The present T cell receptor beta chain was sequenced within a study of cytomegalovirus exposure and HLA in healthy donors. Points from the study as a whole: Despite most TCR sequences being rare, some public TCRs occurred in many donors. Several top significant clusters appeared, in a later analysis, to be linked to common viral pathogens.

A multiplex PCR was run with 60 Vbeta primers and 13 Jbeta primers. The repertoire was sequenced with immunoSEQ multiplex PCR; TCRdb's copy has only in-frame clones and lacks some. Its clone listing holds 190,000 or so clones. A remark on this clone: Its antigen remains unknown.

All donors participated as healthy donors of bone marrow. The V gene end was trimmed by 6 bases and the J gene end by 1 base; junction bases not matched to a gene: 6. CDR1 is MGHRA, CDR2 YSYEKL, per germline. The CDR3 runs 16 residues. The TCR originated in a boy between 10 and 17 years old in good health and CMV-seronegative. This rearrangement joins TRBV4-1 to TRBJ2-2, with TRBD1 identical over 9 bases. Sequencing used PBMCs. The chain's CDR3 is CASRGTGNQNTGELFF. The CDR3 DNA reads TGCGCCAGCAGGGGGACAGGGAACCAGAACACCGGGGAGCTGTTTTTT.